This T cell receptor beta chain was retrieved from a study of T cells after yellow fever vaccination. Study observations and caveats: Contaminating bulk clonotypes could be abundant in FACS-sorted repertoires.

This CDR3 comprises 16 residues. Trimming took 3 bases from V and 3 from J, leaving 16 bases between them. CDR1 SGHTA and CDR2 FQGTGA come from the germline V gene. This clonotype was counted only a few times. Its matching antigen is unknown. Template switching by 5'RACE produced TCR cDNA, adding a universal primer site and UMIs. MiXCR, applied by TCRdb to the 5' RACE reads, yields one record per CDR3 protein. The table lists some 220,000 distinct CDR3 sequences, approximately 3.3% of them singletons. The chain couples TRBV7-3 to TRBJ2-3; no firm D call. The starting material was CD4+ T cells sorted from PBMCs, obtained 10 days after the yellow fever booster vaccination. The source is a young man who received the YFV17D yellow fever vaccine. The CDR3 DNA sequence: TGTGCCAGCAGCTTTGGTAGGCCTGTGGGAACAGATACGCAGTATTTT. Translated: CASSFGRPVGTDTQYF.